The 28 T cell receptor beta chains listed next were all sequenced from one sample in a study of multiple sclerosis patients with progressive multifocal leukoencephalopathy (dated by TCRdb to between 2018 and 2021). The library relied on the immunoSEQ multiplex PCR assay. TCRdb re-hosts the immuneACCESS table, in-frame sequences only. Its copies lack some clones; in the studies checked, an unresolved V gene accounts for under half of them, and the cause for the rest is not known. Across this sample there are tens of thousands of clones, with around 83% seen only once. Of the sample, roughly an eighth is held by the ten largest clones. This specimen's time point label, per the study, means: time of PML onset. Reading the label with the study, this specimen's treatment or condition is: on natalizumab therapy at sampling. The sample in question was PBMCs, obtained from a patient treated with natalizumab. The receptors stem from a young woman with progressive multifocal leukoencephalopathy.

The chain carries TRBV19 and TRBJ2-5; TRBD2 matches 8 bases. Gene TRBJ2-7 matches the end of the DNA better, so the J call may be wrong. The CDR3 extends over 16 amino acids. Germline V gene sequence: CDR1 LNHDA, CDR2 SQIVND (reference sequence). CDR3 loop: CASSLTGGRLGSEQYF. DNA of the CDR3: TGTGCCAGTTCCTTAACGGGGGGGCGGCTTGGTAGCGAGCAGTACTTC.

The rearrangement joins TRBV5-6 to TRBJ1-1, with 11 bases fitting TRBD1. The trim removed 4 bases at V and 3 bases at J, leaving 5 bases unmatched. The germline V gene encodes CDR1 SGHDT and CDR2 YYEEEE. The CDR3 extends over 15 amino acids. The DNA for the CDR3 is TGTGCCAGCAGCACGGGACAGGGGGTTTACACTGAAGCTTTCTTT. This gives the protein CASSTGQGVYTEAFF. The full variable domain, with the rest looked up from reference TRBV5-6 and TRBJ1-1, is DAGVTQSPTHLIKTRGQQVTLRCSPKSGHDTVSWYQQALGQGPQFIFQYYEEEERQRGNFPDRFSGHQFPNYSSELNVNALLLGDSALYLCASSTGQGVYTEAFFGQGTRLTVV.

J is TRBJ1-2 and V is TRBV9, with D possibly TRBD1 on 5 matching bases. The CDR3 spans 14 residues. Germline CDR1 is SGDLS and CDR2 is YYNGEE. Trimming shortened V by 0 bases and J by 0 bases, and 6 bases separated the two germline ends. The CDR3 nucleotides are TGTGCCAGCAGCGTAGTAGGGGCTAACTATGGCTACACCTTC. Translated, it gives CASSVVGANYGYTF.

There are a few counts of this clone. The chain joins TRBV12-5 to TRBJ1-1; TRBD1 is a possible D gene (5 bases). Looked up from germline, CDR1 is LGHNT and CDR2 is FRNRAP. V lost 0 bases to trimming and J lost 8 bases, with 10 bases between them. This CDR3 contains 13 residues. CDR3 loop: CASGLVRGREAFF. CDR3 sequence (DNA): TGTGCTAGTGGTTTGGTACGGGGGAGAGAAGCTTTCTTT.

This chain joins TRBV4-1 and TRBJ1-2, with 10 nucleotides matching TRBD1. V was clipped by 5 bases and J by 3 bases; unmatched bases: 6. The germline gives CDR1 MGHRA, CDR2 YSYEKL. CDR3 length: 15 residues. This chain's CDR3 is CASSWRTGGDYGYTF. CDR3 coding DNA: TGCGCCAGCAGCTGGCGGACAGGGGGAGACTATGGCTACACCTTC.

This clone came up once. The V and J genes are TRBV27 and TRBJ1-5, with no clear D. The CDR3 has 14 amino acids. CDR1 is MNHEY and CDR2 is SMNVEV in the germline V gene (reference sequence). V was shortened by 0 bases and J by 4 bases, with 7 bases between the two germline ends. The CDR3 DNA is TGTGCCAGCAGTTTATCTCTAGGGAATCAGCCCCAGCATTTT. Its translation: CASSLSLGNQPQHF.

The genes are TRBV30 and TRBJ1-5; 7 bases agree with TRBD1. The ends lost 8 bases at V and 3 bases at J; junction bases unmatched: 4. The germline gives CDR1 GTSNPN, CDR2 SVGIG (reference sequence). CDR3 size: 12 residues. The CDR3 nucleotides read TGTGCCGGAGGGACAGACAATCAGCCCCAGCATTTT. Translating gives CAGGTDNQPQHF.

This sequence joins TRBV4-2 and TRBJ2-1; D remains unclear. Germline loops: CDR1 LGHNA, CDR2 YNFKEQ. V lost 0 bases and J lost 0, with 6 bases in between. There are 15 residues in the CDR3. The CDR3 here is CASSQDRGSYNEQFF. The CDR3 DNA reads TGTGCCAGCAGCCAAGATCGCGGCTCCTACAATGAGCAGTTCTTC.

In DNA, the CDR3 is TGTGCCAGCAGCTTAGAAAACACTGAAGCTTTCTTT. It yields the protein CASSLENTEAFF. The J gene is TRBJ1-1, the V gene TRBV7-9; D call uncertain. V dropped 1 base and J dropped 2 bases, with 2 bases sitting between them. This CDR3 has 12 amino acids. CDR1 and CDR2 from the germline V gene are SEHNR and FQNEAQ (reference sequence).

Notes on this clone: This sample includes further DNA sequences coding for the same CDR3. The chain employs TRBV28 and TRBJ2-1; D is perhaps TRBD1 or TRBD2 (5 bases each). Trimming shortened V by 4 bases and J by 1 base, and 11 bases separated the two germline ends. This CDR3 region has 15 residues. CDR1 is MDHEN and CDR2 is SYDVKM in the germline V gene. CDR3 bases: TGTGCCAGCAGTTCGAGTGGGGGTTCCTACAATGAGCAGTTCTTC. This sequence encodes CASSSSGGSYNEQFF.

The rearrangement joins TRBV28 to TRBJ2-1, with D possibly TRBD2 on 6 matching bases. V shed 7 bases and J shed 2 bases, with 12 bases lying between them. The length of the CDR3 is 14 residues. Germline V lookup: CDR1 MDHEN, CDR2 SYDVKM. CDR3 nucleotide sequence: TGTGCCAGCATCCCGGGACTGGCCTACAATGAGCAGTTCTTC. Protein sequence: CASIPGLAYNEQFF.

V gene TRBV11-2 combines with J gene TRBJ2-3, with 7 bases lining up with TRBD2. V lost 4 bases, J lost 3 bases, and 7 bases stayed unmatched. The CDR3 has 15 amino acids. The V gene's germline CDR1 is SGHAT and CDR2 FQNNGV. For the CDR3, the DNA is TGTGCCAGCAGCTCCATGACTAGCATGACAGATACGCAGTATTTT. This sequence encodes CASSSMTSMTDTQYF.

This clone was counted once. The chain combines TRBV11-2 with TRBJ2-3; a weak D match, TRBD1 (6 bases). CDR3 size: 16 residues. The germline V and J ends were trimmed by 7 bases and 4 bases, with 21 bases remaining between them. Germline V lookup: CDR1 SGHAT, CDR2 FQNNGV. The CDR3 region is CASNNQDQGRADTQYF. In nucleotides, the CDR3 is TGTGCCAGCAACAACCAAGACCAGGGGCGCGCAGATACGCAGTATTTT. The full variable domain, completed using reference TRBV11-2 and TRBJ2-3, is EAGVAQSPRYKIIEKRQSVAFWCNPISGHATLYWYQQILGQGPKLLIQFQNNGVVDDSQLPKDRFSAERLKGVDSTLKIQPAKLEDSAVYLCASNNQDQGRADTQYFGPGTRLTVL.

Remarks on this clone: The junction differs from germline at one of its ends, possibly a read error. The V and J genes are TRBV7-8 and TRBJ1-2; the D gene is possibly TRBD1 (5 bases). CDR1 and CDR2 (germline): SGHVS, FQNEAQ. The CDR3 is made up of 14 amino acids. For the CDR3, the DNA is TGTGCCAGCAGCTTAGAAATTCGAGGGGCCCCTCCAGGATTC. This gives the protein CASSLEIRGAPPGF.

CDR3 DNA sequence: TGTGCCAGCGGCTTCCGGGACTATAATAAAGAGACCCAGTACTTC. Protein: CASGFRDYNKETQYF. V usage is TRBV27 and J usage is TRBJ2-5; 7 bases align to TRBD2. CDR1 is MNHEY and CDR2 is SMNVEV in the germline V gene (reference sequence). V shed 8 bases and J 3 bases; nucleotides not matched to a gene: 12. The CDR3 length is 15 residues.

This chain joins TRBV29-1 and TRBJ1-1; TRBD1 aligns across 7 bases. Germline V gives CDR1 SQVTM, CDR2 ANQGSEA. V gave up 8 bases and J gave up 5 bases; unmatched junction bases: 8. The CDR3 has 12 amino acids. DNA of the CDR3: TGCAGCTTCAGACAGGGACGGACTGAAGCTTTCTTT. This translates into CSFRQGRTEAFF.

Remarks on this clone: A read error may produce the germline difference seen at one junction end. The CDR3, as DNA: TGCGCCAGCAGACAAGATTACGGATCCGAGCAGTACTTC. Amino acids: CASRQDYGSEQYF. The V call is TRBV4-1, the J call TRBJ2-7, with D unclear. Germline loops: CDR1 MGHRA, CDR2 YSYEKL. The CDR3 has 13 residues.

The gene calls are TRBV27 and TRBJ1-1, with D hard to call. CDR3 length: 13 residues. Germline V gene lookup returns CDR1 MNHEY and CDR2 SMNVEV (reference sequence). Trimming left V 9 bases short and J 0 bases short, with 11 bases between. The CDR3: CASVGVLNTEAFF. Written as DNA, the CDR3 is TGTGCCAGTGTAGGCGTTCTGAACACTGAAGCTTTCTTT.

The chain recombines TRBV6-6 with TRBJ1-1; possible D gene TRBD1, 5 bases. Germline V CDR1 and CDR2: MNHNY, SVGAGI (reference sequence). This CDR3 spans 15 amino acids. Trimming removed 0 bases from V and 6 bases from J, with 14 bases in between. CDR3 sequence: CASSYSGRVYPEAFF. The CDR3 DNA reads TGTGCCAGCAGTTACTCTGGCAGGGTTTATCCTGAAGCTTTCTTT.

The CDR3 sequence is CASSQDLGRSNQPQHF. In DNA, the CDR3 is TGCGCCAGCAGCCAAGACCTGGGGAGAAGCAATCAGCCCCAGCATTTT. The rearrangement links TRBV4-1 to TRBJ1-5, with D unclear. The V gene's germline CDR1 is MGHRA and CDR2 YSYEKL. The V end was cut by 0 bases, the J end by 1 base, with 10 bases between. The CDR3 is 16 residues long.

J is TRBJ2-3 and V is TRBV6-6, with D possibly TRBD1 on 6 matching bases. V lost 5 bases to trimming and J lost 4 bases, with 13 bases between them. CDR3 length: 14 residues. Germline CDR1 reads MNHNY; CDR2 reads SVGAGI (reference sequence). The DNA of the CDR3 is TGTGCCAGCAGTCCACAGGGAATTTCAGATACGCAGTATTTT. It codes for CASSPQGISDTQYF.

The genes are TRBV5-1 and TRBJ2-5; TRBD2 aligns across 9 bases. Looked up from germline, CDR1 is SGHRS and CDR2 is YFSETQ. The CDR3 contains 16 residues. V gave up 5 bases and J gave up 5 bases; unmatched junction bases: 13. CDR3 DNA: TGCGCCAGCAGGAGTGCGGGGGGGCCGAATGTGGAGACCCAGTACTTC. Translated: CASRSAGGPNVETQYF. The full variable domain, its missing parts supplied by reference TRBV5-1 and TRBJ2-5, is KAGVTQTPRYLIKTRGQQVTLSCSPISGHRSVSWYQQTPGQGLQFLFEYFSETQRNKGNFPGRFSGRQFSNSRSEMNVSTLELGDSALYLCASRSAGGPNVETQYFGPGTRLLVL.

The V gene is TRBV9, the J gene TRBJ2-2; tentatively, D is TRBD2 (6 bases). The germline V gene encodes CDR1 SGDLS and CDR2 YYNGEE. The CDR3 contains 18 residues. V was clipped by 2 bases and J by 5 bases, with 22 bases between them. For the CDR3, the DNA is TGTGCCAGCAGCGTGGTAGACGCAATCGGGGGAGAGACCGGGGAGCTGTTTTTT. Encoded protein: CASSVVDAIGGETGELFF.

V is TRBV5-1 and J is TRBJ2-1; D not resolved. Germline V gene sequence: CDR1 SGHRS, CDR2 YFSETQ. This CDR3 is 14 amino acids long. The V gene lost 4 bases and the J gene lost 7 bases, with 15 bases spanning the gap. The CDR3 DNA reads TGCGCCAGCAGCCAACTTGGTTTTGGGAATGAGCAGTTCTTC. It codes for CASSQLGFGNEQFF.

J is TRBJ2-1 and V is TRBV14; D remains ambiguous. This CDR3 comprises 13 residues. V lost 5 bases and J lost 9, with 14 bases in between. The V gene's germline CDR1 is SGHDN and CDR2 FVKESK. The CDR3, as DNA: TGTGCCAGCAGCGCCCCGCCCTGGGGTGAGCAGTTCTTC. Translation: CASSAPPWGEQFF.

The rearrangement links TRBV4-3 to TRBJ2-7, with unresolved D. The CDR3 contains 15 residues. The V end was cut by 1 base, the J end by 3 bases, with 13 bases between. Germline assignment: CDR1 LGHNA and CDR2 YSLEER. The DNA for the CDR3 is TGCGCCAGCAGCCAAGTTTGGGGTGGGCTCTACGAGCAGTACTTC. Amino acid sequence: CASSQVWGGLYEQYF.

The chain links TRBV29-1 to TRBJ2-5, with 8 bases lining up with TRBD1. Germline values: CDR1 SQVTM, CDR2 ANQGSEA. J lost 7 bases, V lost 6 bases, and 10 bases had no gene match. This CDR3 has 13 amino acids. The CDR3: CSVPAGGSGTQYF. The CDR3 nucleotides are TGCAGCGTCCCTGCAGGGGGCTCTGGGACCCAGTACTTC.

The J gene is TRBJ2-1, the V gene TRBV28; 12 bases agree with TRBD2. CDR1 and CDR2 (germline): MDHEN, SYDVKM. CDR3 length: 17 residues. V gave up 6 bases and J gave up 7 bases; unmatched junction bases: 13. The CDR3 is CASSRDKTSGRGNEQFF. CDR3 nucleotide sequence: TGTGCCAGCAGCAGGGATAAGACTAGCGGGAGAGGGAATGAGCAGTTCTTC. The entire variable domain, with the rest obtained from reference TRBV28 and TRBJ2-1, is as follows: DVKVTQSSRYLVKRTGEKVFLECVQDMDHENMFWYRQDPGLGLRLIYFSYDVKMKEKGDIPEGYSVSREKKERFSLILESASTNQTSMYLCASSRDKTSGRGNEQFFGPGTRLTVL.